This T cell receptor beta chain was sequenced in a study of T cells in women clearing cervical HPV infection. Across the study: HLA type stays a possible confounder, typing being limited. Study-wide results and caveats: TRBV6-7 abundance was lower in cases than controls (0.11% versus 0.16%). T-cell numbers per sample were unknown and may explain richness differences.

With 4 bases clipped from V and 4 bases from J, the junction kept 5 bases outside the gene matches. Germline V lookup: CDR1 SGHTA, CDR2 FQGNSA. This CDR3 is 14 amino acids long. Using immunoSEQ multiplex PCR, the repertoire was profiled, and TCRdb retains in-frame clones only, with some absent. The sample has around 31,000 clones; the top ten hold 15% to 20%. As regards this clone: The antigen is undetermined. Read data end 3 residues before the CDR3 end; the end is taken from the germline J gene.

This receptor was identified in a woman aged 18-69 years with a cervical HPV16 infection that either progressed to CIN3+ or cleared (not recorded which). The sequenced material came from blood buffy coat. V gene TRBV7-2 combines with J gene TRBJ1-2; the match to TRBD1 covers 8 bases. CDR3 DNA, as far as it was read: TGTGCCAGCAGCTCCTCCGGGACAGGCTATGGC. Protein sequence: CASSSSGTGYG. The whole CDR3 reads CASSSSGTGYGYTF.